This T cell receptor (beta chain) was captured in a study of T cell changes during pregnancy in multiple sclerosis. Measured with immunoSEQ multiplex PCR; TCRdb has only the in-frame clones, and not every one. The data contain under 65,000 clones, approximately 92% of them singletons. Trimming removed 4 bases from V and 3 bases from J; junction bases left unmatched: 2. The CDR3 spans 13 residues. Germline CDR1 and CDR2: MGHRA and YSYEKL. In this sample, this clone turned up once. The sample contains more than one DNA sequence encoding this CDR3. The sample was CD4+ T cells from peripheral blood mononuclear cells, taken after pregnancy. The chain carries TRBV4-1 and TRBJ1-1, with 7 positions matching TRBD1. This receptor was obtained from a female donor with multiple sclerosis, enrolled in a pregnancy study. The CDR3 region is CASSPDRDTEAFF. The CDR3 region has the DNA TGCGCCAGCAGCCCCGACAGGGACACTGAAGCTTTCTTT.